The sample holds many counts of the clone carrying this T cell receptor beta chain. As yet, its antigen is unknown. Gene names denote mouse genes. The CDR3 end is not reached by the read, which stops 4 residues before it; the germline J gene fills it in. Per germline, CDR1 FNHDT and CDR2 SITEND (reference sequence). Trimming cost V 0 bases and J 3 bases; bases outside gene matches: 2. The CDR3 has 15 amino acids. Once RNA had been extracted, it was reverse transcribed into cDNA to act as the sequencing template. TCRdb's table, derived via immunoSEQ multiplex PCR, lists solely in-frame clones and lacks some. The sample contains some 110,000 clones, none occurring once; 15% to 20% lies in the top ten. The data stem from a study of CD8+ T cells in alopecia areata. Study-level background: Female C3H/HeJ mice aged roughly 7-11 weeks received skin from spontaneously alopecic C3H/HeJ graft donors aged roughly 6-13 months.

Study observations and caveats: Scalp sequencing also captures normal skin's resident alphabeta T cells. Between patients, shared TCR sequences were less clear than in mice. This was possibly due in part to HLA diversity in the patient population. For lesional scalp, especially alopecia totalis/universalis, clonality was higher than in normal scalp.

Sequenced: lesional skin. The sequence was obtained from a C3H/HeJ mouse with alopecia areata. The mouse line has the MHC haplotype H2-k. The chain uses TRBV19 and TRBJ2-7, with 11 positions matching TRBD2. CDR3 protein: CASSIVGLGVYEQYF. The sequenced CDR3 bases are TGTGCCAGCAGTATAGTGGGACTGGGGGTCTAT.